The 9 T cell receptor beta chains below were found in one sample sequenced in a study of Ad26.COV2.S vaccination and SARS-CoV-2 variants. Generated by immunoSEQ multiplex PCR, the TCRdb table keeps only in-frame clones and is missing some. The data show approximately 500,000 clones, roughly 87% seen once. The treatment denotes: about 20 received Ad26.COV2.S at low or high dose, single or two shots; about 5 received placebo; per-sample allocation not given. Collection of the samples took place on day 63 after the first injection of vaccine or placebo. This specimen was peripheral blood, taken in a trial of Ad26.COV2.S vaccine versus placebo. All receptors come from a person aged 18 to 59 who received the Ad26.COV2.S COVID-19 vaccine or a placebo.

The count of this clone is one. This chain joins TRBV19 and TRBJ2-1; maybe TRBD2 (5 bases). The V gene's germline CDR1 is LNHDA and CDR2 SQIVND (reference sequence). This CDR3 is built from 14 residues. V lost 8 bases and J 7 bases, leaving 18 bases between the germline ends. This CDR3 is CASSPVERRNEQFF. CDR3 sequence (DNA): TGTGCCAGTTCCCCGGTCGAGCGGCGGAATGAGCAGTTCTTC.

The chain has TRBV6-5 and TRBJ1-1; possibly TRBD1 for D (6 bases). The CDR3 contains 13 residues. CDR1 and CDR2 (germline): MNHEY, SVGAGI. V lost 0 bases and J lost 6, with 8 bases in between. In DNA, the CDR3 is TGTGCCAGCAGTTACTCGAAGGGGGCTGAAGCTTTCTTT. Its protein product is CASSYSKGAEAFF.

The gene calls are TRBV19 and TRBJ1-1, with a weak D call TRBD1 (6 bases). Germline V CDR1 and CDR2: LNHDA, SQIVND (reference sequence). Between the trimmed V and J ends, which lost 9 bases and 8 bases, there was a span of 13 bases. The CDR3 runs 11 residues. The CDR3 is CASDRLREAFF. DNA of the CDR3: TGTGCCAGCGACAGGTTGCGAGAAGCTTTCTTT.

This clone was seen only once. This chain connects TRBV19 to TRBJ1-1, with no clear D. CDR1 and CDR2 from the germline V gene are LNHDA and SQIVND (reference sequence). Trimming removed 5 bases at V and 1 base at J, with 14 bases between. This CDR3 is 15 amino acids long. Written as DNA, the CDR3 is TGTGCCAGTAGTCCCCTTGGCGGCCCGAACACTGAAGCTTTCTTT. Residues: CASSPLGGPNTEAFF.

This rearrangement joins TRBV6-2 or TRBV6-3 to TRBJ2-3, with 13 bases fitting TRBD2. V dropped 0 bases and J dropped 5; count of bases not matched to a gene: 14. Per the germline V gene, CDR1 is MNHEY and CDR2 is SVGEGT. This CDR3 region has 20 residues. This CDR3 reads CASSYSTSELAGGPGDTQYF. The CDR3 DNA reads TGTGCCAGCAGTTACTCGACGTCCGAACTAGCGGGAGGGCCGGGAGATACGCAGTATTTT.

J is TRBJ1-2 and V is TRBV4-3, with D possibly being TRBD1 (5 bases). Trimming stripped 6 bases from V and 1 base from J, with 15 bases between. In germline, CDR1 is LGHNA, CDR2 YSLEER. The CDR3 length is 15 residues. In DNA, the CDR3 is TGCGCCAGCAGACTAGGGACTGCCGGTAACTATGGCTACACCTTC. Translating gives CASRLGTAGNYGYTF.

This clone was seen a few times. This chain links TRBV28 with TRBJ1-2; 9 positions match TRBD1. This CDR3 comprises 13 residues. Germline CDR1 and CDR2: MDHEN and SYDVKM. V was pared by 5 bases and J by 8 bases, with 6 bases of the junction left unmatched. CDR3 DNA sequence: TGTGCCAGCAGTACTACAGGGGGCTCGGGCTACACCTTC. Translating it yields CASSTTGGSGYTF.

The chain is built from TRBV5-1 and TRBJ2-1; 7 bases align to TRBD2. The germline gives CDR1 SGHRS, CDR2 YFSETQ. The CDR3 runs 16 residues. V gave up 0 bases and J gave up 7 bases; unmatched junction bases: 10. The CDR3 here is CASSLGGGSPGNEQFF. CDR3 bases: TGCGCCAGCAGCTTGGGTGGCGGGAGCCCGGGAAATGAGCAGTTCTTC.

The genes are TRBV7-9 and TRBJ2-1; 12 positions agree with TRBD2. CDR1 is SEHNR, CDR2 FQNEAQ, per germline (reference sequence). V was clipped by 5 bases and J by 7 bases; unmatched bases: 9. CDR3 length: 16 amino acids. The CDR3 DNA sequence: TGTGCCAGCAGCCCTAGCGGGAGGGTGTCGAGGAATGAGCAGTTCTTC. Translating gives CASSPSGRVSRNEQFF.